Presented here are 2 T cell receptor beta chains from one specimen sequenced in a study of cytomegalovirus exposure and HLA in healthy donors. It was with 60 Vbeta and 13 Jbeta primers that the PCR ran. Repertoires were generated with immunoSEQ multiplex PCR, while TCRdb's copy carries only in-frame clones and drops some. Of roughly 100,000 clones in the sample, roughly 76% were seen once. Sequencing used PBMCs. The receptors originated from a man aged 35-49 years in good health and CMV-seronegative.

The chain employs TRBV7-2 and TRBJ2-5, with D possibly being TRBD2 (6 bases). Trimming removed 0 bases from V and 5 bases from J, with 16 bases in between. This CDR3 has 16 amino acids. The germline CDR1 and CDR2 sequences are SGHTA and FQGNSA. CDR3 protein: CASSLALTAEGETQYF. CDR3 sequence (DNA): TGTGCCAGCAGCTTAGCACTGACAGCGGAGGGGGAGACCCAGTACTTC.

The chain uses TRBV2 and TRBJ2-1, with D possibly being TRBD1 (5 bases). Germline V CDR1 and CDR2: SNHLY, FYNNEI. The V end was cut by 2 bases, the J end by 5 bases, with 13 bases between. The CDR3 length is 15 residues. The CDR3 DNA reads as TGTGCCAGCAGTGAAAGCCAGGGATGGGACAATGAGCAGTTCTTC. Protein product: CASSESQGWDNEQFF.